Below, 26 T cell receptor beta chains from the same sample are listed, as sequenced in a study of CD8 T cells in ankylosing spondylitis. TCRdb redid the calling of the 5' RACE reads with MiXCR, one entry per CDR3 protein. The sample contains some 240,000 distinct CDR3 sequences, 5.5% to 7.5% of which appear only once. These receptors are not linked to any known antigen. Findings of the study overall: About 8 highly homologous variants made up a TCR beta motif, and this motif appeared characteristic of ankylosing spondylitis blood.

Sequencing was carried out using blood, either unsorted or a sorted T cell fraction (not recorded which). The receptors were gathered from a male donor with ankylosing spondylitis.

The chain recombines TRBV4-2 with TRBJ1-6, with a tentative D call TRBD1 (6 bases). Between the trimmed V and J ends, which lost 3 bases and 8 bases, there was a span of 17 bases. This CDR3 has 16 residues. Germline V CDR1 and CDR2: LGHNA, YNFKEQ. The CDR3 here is CASSQYRAKLDSPLHF. CDR3 bases: TGTGCCAGCAGCCAGTACAGGGCCAAGTTGGATTCACCCCTCCACTTT.

The genes are TRBV27 and TRBJ1-5; a possible D gene is TRBD1 (5 bases). Germline loops: CDR1 MNHEY, CDR2 SMNVEV (reference sequence). The CDR3 is 15 residues long. Trimming removed 6 bases at V and 1 base at J, with 13 bases between. For the CDR3, the DNA is TGTGCCAGCAGCCCCAGGGATTTCAGCAATCAGCCCCAGCATTTT. Encoded protein: CASSPRDFSNQPQHF.

This clonotype occurred many times. The chain links TRBV4-3 to TRBJ2-1, with D perhaps TRBD2 (7 bases). Germline lookup yields CDR1 LGHNA and CDR2 YSLEER. The V end was cut by 1 base, the J end by 6 bases, with 10 bases between. This CDR3 has 14 residues. As DNA, the CDR3 is TGCGCCAGCAGCCAAGGAAGGGGGGGCAATGAGCAGTTCTTC. This codes for CASSQGRGGNEQFF.

The table lists this clonotype with a few counts. The CDR3 region is CASSEQGAVDYEQYF. CDR3 in DNA: TGTGCCAGCAGCGAACAGGGGGCGGTAGACTACGAGCAGTACTTC. This chain links TRBV7-3 with TRBJ2-7; 9 positions match TRBD1. This CDR3 comprises 15 residues. The V and J ends lost 5 bases and 3 bases, in that order; junction bases with no gene match: 8. Germline V gene data show CDR1 as SGHTA and CDR2 as FQGTGA.

The table lists this clonotype with many counts. V gene TRBV27 combines with J gene TRBJ1-5; maybe TRBD1 (5 bases). The CDR3 sequence is 16 residues long. Germline V gene lookup returns CDR1 MNHEY and CDR2 SMNVEV (reference sequence). Trimming removed 4 bases from V and 2 bases from J, with 15 bases in between. The CDR3 bases are TGTGCCAGCAGTTCCAGGGCAGGATATGGCAATCAGCCCCAGCATTTT. Translating gives CASSSRAGYGNQPQHF.

This clonotype was counted only a few times. This chain uses TRBV27 with TRBJ2-7; 12 nucleotides align to TRBD2. Germline CDR1 MNHEY, CDR2 SMNVEV (reference sequence). This CDR3 is built from 16 residues. The V and J ends lost 2 bases and 1 base, in that order; junction bases with no gene match: 3. CDR3 nucleotide sequence: TGTGCCAGCAGTTTAATACTAGCGGGAGGATCCTACGAGCAGTACTTC. It specifies CASSLILAGGSYEQYF.

The sample holds many counts of this clonotype. This rearrangement joins TRBV9 to TRBJ2-5; 11 nucleotides agree with TRBD2. CDR1 is SGDLS and CDR2 is YYNGEE in the germline V gene. This CDR3 comprises 16 residues. V trimming: 2 bases; J trimming: 4 bases; junction bases outside the gene matches: 7. CDR3 residues: CASSVVAGGPGETQYF. The CDR3 DNA sequence: TGTGCCAGCAGCGTGGTAGCGGGGGGGCCCGGAGAGACCCAGTACTTC. Looking up the rest from reference TRBV9 and TRBJ2-5 gives the full variable domain: DSGVTQTPKHLITATGQRVTLRCSPRSGDLSVYWYQQSLDQGLQFLIQYYNGEERAKGNILERFSAQQFPDLHSELNLSSLELGDSALYFCASSVVAGGPGETQYFGPGTRLLVL.

The chain couples TRBV27 to TRBJ1-1; D perhaps matches TRBD1 (6 bases). CDR1 is MNHEY and CDR2 is SMNVEV in the germline V gene (reference sequence). The V gene lost 7 bases and the J gene lost 4 bases, with 13 bases spanning the gap. The CDR3 spans 13 residues. This CDR3 is CASIPGDSTEAFF. The DNA of the CDR3 is TGTGCCAGCATACCAGGGGATTCCACTGAAGCTTTCTTT.

This clonotype was counted ten times or more. V and J are TRBV12-3 or TRBV12-4 and TRBJ1-2, with no clear D. The CDR3 spans 13 residues. Trimming stripped 1 base from V and 8 bases from J, with 11 bases between. The CDR3: CASSLGLAAGYTF. CDR3 DNA sequence: TGTGCCAGCAGTTTAGGGCTGGCGGCCGGCTACACCTTC.

This clonotype was observed a few times. The chain uses TRBV7-3 and TRBJ2-6; maybe TRBD2 (6 bases). Trimming removed 2 bases from V and 1 base from J, with 9 bases in between. Germline-derived CDR1 and CDR2 are SGHTA and FQGTGA. The CDR3 extends over 16 amino acids. The CDR3 loop reads CASSLLAGSGANVLTF. CDR3 in DNA: TGTGCCAGCAGCTTATTGGCGGGATCTGGGGCCAACGTCCTGACTTTC.

The chain joins TRBV15 to TRBJ1-2; D unclear. Germline CDR1 LNHNV, CDR2 YYDKDF (reference sequence). V dropped 0 bases and J dropped 9 bases, with 14 bases sitting between them. The CDR3 sequence is 14 residues long. In DNA, the CDR3 is TGTGCCACCAGCAGAGATGGCGAGGGTCGGCGCTACACCTTC. Translated: CATSRDGEGRRYTF. Using reference TRBV15 and TRBJ1-2 for the parts outside the CDR3, the full variable domain is DAMVIQNPRYQVTQFGKPVTLSCSQTLNHNVMYWYQQKSSQAPKLLFHYYDKDFNNEADTPDNFQSRRPNTSFCFLDIRSPGLGDTAMYLCATSRDGEGRRYTFGSGTRLTVV.

The sample holds many counts of this clonotype. The chain links TRBV4-3 to TRBJ1-2; D unresolved. Looked up from germline, CDR1 is LGHNA and CDR2 is YSLEER. V was trimmed by 1 base and J by 9 bases, leaving 12 bases between them. CDR3 length: 13 residues. CDR3 residues: CASSQGILGRYTF. CDR3 in DNA: TGCGCCAGCAGCCAAGGGATTCTTGGCCGCTACACCTTC.

This clonotype was recorded a few times. The V and J genes are TRBV15 and TRBJ2-7, with D perhaps matching TRBD1 (6 bases). V was pared by 0 bases and J by 2 bases, with 17 bases between. This CDR3 region has 17 residues. Germline lookup yields CDR1 LNHNV and CDR2 YYDKDF (reference sequence). This CDR3 reads CATSRDRAGVGTYEQYF. In DNA form, the CDR3 reads TGTGCCACCAGCAGAGATAGGGCAGGGGTCGGAACCTACGAGCAGTACTTC.

Only a few counts were recorded for this clonotype. The J gene is TRBJ1-2, the V gene TRBV28, with a weak D call TRBD1 (6 bases). The V gene lost 8 bases and the J gene lost 5 bases, with 12 bases spanning the gap. Germline loops: CDR1 MDHEN, CDR2 SYDVKM. CDR3 size: 12 residues. The CDR3 DNA reads as TGTGCCAGCCGACAGGCCTTGTATGGCTACACCTTC. Encoded protein: CASRQALYGYTF.

This clonotype was found many times. The V gene is TRBV5-1, the J gene TRBJ2-1; D is perhaps TRBD2 (5 bases). Germline assignment: CDR1 SGHRS and CDR2 YFSETQ. V was clipped by 1 base and J by 3 bases, with 14 bases between them. CDR3 size: 16 residues. The CDR3 protein is CASSLMDSSYYNEQFF. The CDR3 DNA is TGCGCCAGCAGCTTGATGGACTCCTCTTACTACAATGAGCAGTTCTTC.

V usage is TRBV27 and J usage is TRBJ2-1, with a tentative D call TRBD1 (5 bases). The CDR3 is 14 residues long. Trimming cost V 7 bases and J 2 bases, with 12 bases left between them. The germline CDR1 and CDR2 sequences are MNHEY and SMNVEV (reference sequence). CDR3 loop: CASMGRSTYNEQFF. CDR3 DNA: TGTGCCAGCATGGGGCGGAGCACCTACAATGAGCAGTTCTTC.

This clonotype was recorded many times. V usage is TRBV4-2 and J usage is TRBJ2-1, with 7 bases aligning to TRBD2. The length of the CDR3 is 14 residues. Germline V gene lookup returns CDR1 LGHNA and CDR2 YNFKEQ. V lost 0 bases to trimming and J lost 7 bases; unmatched junction nucleotides: 3. The CDR3 loop is CASSQEPSGNEQFF. As DNA, the CDR3 is TGTGCCAGCAGCCAAGAGCCTAGCGGAAATGAGCAGTTCTTC.

This clonotype was counted at least ten times. An end of the junction does not agree with germline; a read error may underlie this. This sequence joins TRBV29-1 and TRBJ2-2, with D possibly being TRBD2 (5 bases). This CDR3 has 14 residues. The germline V gene has CDR1 SQVTM and CDR2 ANQGSEA. The CDR3 bases are TGCAGCGTCGAAGGGCTAGCTAACACCGGGGAGCTGTTTTTT. As protein: CSVEGLANTGELFF.

The genes are TRBV5-6 and TRBJ2-3; 7 bases match TRBD2. Germline V gene lookup returns CDR1 SGHDT and CDR2 YYEEEE. There are 16 residues in the CDR3. After removal of 4 bases from V and 4 bases from J, the junction contained 12 bases not matched to a gene. Here the CDR3 DNA reads TGTGCCAGCAGCCACCGGAGGCGGGAGTGGGCAGATACGCAGTATTTT. Its translation: CASSHRRREWADTQYF.

This clonotype was observed many times. The chain recombines TRBV20-1 with TRBJ1-1; D is ambiguous. V lost 0 bases to trimming and J lost 1 base, with 6 bases between them. This CDR3 contains 13 residues. Germline CDR1 reads DFQATT; CDR2 reads SNEGSKA (reference sequence). The CDR3 region is CSARDAGNTEAFF. The CDR3, as DNA: TGCAGTGCTAGAGATGCGGGGAACACTGAAGCTTTCTTT.

This clonotype has ten or more counts. The chain has TRBV7-9 and TRBJ2-7; possible D gene TRBD1, 5 bases. V was trimmed by 5 bases and J by 6 bases, leaving 11 bases between them. This CDR3 comprises 12 residues. The germline V gene has CDR1 SEHNR and CDR2 FQNEAQ (reference sequence). The chain's CDR3 is CASSGRQREQYF. As DNA, the CDR3 is TGTGCCAGCAGCGGACGACAGCGCGAGCAGTACTTC.

The chain has TRBV15 and TRBJ2-7, with TRBD2 identical over 9 bases. Trimming removed 6 bases from V and 4 bases from J; junction bases left unmatched: 7. The CDR3 runs 14 residues. The germline gives CDR1 LNHNV, CDR2 YYDKDF (reference sequence). CDR3 amino acids: CATRKGGGEYEQYF. The CDR3 DNA reads as TGTGCCACCAGGAAGGGCGGGGGGGAGTACGAGCAGTACTTC. Variable domain in full (rest from reference TRBV15 and TRBJ2-7): DAMVIQNPRYQVTQFGKPVTLSCSQTLNHNVMYWYQQKSSQAPKLLFHYYDKDFNNEADTPDNFQSRRPNTSFCFLDIRSPGLGDTAMYLCATRKGGGEYEQYFGPGTRLTVT.

CDR3 in DNA: TGTGCCAGCTCACCGGAGCGGGATGGTTACCTAGCCAAAAACATTCAGTACTTC. Protein product: CASSPERDGYLAKNIQYF. The chain carries TRBV18 and TRBJ2-4, with 7 bases aligning to TRBD2. The V gene end was trimmed by 3 bases and the J gene end by 0 bases; junction bases not matched to a gene: 11. Germline assignment: CDR1 KGHSH and CDR2 LQKENI. The CDR3 is made up of 18 amino acids.

This clonotype was detected ten times or more. The chain links TRBV29-1 to TRBJ2-5, with a tentative D call TRBD1 (6 bases). In germline, CDR1 is SQVTM, CDR2 ANQGSEA. The CDR3 covers 15 residues. The ends were cut back, 3 bases at V and 2 bases at J, with 16 bases in the middle. DNA for the CDR3: TGCAGCGTTGATTCACAGGGCCTTTCTCAAGAGACCCAGTACTTC. Protein sequence: CSVDSQGLSQETQYF.

This clonotype came up many times. V gene TRBV7-8 combines with J gene TRBJ2-7, with D perhaps TRBD1 (7 bases). With 3 bases removed from V and 0 bases from J, the gap between germline ends came to 12 bases. Germline CDR1 reads SGHVS; CDR2 reads FQNEAQ. The CDR3 is made up of 15 amino acids. This CDR3 reads CASSLYRGGSYEQYF. In DNA form, the CDR3 reads TGTGCCAGCAGCTTGTACAGGGGAGGCTCCTACGAGCAGTACTTC.

This chain connects TRBV20-1 to TRBJ2-1; 10 bases map to TRBD2. Per the germline V gene, CDR1 is DFQATT and CDR2 is SNEGSKA (reference sequence). V lost 4 bases and J lost 3; bases outside the gene matches: 3. CDR3 length: 14 amino acids. CDR3 in amino acids: CSATLAGVYNEQFF. The CDR3 nucleotides are TGCAGTGCTACTCTAGCGGGGGTCTACAATGAGCAGTTCTTC.